This T cell receptor beta chain derives from a study of metastatic and nonmetastatic thyroid tumors. The CDR3 totals 14 residues. With V trimmed by 4 bases and J by 8 bases, 5 bases remained unmatched. Germline CDR1 and CDR2: MDHEN and SYDVKM. This clone was detected a few times. What it recognizes is unknown. TCRdb redid the clone calls on the PCR reads using MiXCR. This table has around 18,000 clones, under 30% appearing once. Thyroid surgery was preceded by no treatment in any patient. Study conclusions and caveats: Reported TCR beta diversity, measured in blood and tumor, was significantly higher for malignant thyroid tumors than for benign nodules.

This TCR derives from a female donor with papillary thyroid cancer or a benign thyroid nodule (not recorded which). Some clones in this sample may be carry-over from other donors' samples. The specimen sequenced was tumor tissue. The genes are TRBV28 and TRBJ2-2; 9 bases line up with TRBD1. In nucleotides, the CDR3 is TGTGCCAGCAGTTGGGACAGGGATTTAGGGGAGCTGTTTTTT. Translation gives CASSWDRDLGELFF.